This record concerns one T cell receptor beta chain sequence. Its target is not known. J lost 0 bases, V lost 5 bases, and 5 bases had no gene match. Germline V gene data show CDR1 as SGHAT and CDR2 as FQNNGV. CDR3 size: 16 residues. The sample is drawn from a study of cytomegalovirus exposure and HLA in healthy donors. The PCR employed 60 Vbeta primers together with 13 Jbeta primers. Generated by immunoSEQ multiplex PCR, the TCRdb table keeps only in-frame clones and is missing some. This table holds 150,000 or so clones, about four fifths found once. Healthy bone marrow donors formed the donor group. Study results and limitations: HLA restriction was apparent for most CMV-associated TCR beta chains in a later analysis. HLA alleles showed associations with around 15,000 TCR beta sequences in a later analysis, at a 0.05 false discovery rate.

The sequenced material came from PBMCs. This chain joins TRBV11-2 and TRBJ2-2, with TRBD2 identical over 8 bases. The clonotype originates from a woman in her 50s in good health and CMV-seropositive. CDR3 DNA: TGTGCCAGCAGCCCCATAGCGGGGCCGAACACCGGGGAGCTGTTTTTT. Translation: CASSPIAGPNTGELFF. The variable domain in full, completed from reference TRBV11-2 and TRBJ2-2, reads EAGVAQSPRYKIIEKRQSVAFWCNPISGHATLYWYQQILGQGPKLLIQFQNNGVVDDSQLPKDRFSAERLKGVDSTLKIQPAKLEDSAVYLCASSPIAGPNTGELFFGEGSRLTVL.